These 21 T cell receptor beta chains share one sample of origin, sequenced in a study of siplizumab effects on memory and regulatory T cells. This table comes from immunoSEQ multiplex PCR, and its TCRdb copy is limited to in-frame clones, with some not included. The repertoire has more than 90,000 clones, nearly 95% of them found once; the top ten carry more than 10%. Sequencing used non-Treg CD4+ T cells sorted from blood. The receptors were gathered from a human donor in good health.

The chain uses TRBV7-2 and TRBJ2-3; TRBD2 matches 7 bases. Looked up from germline, CDR1 is SGHTA and CDR2 is FQGNSA. This CDR3 has 15 amino acids. V shed 3 bases, J shed 4 bases, and the junction held 7 bases outside the gene matches. The CDR3 DNA is TGTGCCAGCAGCTTTTTAGGCGGGAGCTCAGATACGCAGTATTTT. Protein product: CASSFLGGSSDTQYF. Together with reference TRBV7-2 and TRBJ2-3, the CDR3 gives the full variable domain: GAGVSQSPSNKVTEKGKDVELRCDPISGHTALYWYRQSLGQGLEFLIYFQGNSAPDKSGLPSDRFSAERTGGSVSTLTIQRTQQEDSAVYLCASSFLGGSSDTQYFGPGTRLTVL.

The chain links TRBV20-1 to TRBJ2-5; either TRBD1 or TRBD2 may fit D (5 bases each). From germline, CDR1 is DFQATT and CDR2 SNEGSKA (reference sequence). The V end lost 6 bases, the J end lost 5 bases, and 10 bases lay between the germline ends. This CDR3 is 11 amino acids long. For the CDR3, the DNA is TGCAGTGCCAGGGAGTTGGAGACCCAGTACTTC. Protein: CSARELETQYF.

The chain is built from TRBV5-1 and TRBJ1-5, with D unclear. The V end was cut by 4 bases, the J end by 4 bases, with 12 bases between. Germline V gene sequence: CDR1 SGHRS, CDR2 YFSETQ. The CDR3 is made up of 14 amino acids. The CDR3 spells CASSPDTENQPQHF. CDR3 DNA: TGCGCCAGCAGCCCCGACACGGAGAATCAGCCCCAGCATTTT.

The J gene is TRBJ2-5, the V gene TRBV7-9; perhaps TRBD2 as D (6 bases). V was clipped by 1 base and J by 11 bases, with 17 bases between them. The CDR3 totals 14 residues. Germline V gene data show CDR1 as SEHNR and CDR2 as FQNEAQ (reference sequence). The CDR3 DNA follows: TGTGCCAGCAGCTTAGGGGCCCATAGGGACTGGCAGTACTTC. Amino acid sequence: CASSLGAHRDWQYF.

The V and J genes are TRBV18 and TRBJ1-4; D is undetermined. Germline values: CDR1 KGHSH, CDR2 LQKENI. The CDR3 is 12 residues long. V dropped 3 bases and J dropped 8 bases, with 7 bases sitting between them. The CDR3 is CASSPTPEKLFF. The CDR3 DNA sequence: TGTGCCAGCTCACCCACCCCCGAAAAACTGTTTTTT.

The chain carries TRBV25-1 and TRBJ1-2; 9 bases are a match to TRBD1. This CDR3 region has 13 residues. Germline lookup yields CDR1 MGHDK and CDR2 SYGVNS. V lost 8 bases, J lost 2 bases, and 3 bases stayed unmatched. The CDR3 loop reads CASGQGRNYGYTF. CDR3 coding DNA: TGTGCCAGCGGACAGGGGCGGAACTATGGCTACACCTTC.

This chain links TRBV10-3 with TRBJ2-2; D uncertain. The CDR3 loop spans 16 amino acids. V was trimmed by 4 bases and J by 2 bases, leaving 14 bases between them. Germline V gene data show CDR1 as ENHRY and CDR2 as SYGVKD. CDR3 DNA: TGTGCCATCAGTGTGGCCGGGCAGACTAACACCGGGGAGCTGTTTTTT. It is translated as CAISVAGQTNTGELFF.

J is TRBJ2-7 and V is TRBV5-1; D unresolved. The germline gives CDR1 SGHRS, CDR2 YFSETQ. The CDR3 has 15 residues. V was pared by 0 bases and J by 2 bases, with 12 bases between. The CDR3 reads CASSLGELPTYEQYF. CDR3 sequence (DNA): TGCGCCAGCAGCTTGGGGGAATTGCCCACCTACGAGCAGTACTTC. Combining the CDR3 with reference TRBV5-1 and TRBJ2-7 gives the whole variable domain KAGVTQTPRYLIKTRGQQVTLSCSPISGHRSVSWYQQTPGQGLQFLFEYFSETQRNKGNFPGRFSGRQFSNSRSEMNVSTLELGDSALYLCASSLGELPTYEQYFGPGTRLTVT.

This sequence joins TRBV20-1 and TRBJ2-1; D not certain. The CDR3 totals 11 residues. CDR1 and CDR2 (germline): DFQATT, SNEGSKA (reference sequence). V was clipped by 6 bases and J by 9 bases, with 12 bases between them. CDR3 sequence: CSANIWGEQFF. The CDR3 bases are TGCAGTGCAAATATTTGGGGTGAGCAGTTCTTC.

The rearrangement links TRBV30 to TRBJ1-6, with TRBD1 as a possible D gene (6 bases). V was clipped by 0 bases and J by 0 bases, with 9 bases between them. The CDR3 contains 16 residues. Germline CDR1 reads GTSNPN; CDR2 reads SVGIG (reference sequence). DNA for the CDR3: TGTGCCTGGAGTGTACAGGGAAGCTCCTATAATTCACCCCTCCACTTT. Amino acid sequence: CAWSVQGSSYNSPLHF. Using reference TRBV30 and TRBJ1-6 for the parts outside the CDR3, the full variable domain is SQTIHQWPATLVQPVGSPLSLECTVEGTSNPNLYWYRQAAGRGLQLLFYSVGIGQISSEVPQNLSASRPQDRQFILSSKKLLLSDSGFYLCAWSVQGSSYNSPLHFGNGTRLTVT.

The chain links TRBV4-2 to TRBJ1-4; TRBD1 aligns across 7 bases. J gave up 7 bases and V 1 base, and 9 bases lay outside the gene matches. The CDR3 is 16 amino acids. CDR1 and CDR2 from the germline V gene are LGHNA and YNFKEQ. CDR3 protein: CASSQVSGTAGEKLFF. As DNA, the CDR3 is TGTGCCAGCAGCCAAGTGTCCGGGACAGCGGGTGAAAAACTGTTTTTT.

V usage is TRBV6-6 and J usage is TRBJ1-1; 8 bases align to TRBD1. Germline loops: CDR1 MNHNY, CDR2 SVGAGI (reference sequence). The CDR3 runs 14 residues. The J segment lost 6 bases and the V segment lost 2 bases, leaving 5 bases of the junction unmatched. The CDR3 region is CASSYQGQDAEAFF. The CDR3 DNA reads as TGTGCCAGCAGTTACCAGGGACAGGACGCTGAAGCTTTCTTT.

The chain employs TRBV15 and TRBJ2-7; 14 bases fit TRBD2. CDR1 and CDR2 from the germline V gene are LNHNV and YYDKDF (reference sequence). The CDR3 is made up of 16 amino acids. After removal of 2 bases from V and 5 bases from J, the junction contained 5 bases not matched to a gene. The CDR3 DNA reads as TGTGCCACCAGCAGATCGGGACTAGCGGGAGCTAACGAGCAGTACTTC. It is translated as CATSRSGLAGANEQYF.

This clone was counted only a few times. The chain recombines TRBV2 with TRBJ1-5; 8 bases fit TRBD1. CDR3 length: 14 amino acids. Per germline, CDR1 SNHLY and CDR2 FYNNEI. V lost 3 bases to trimming and J lost 5 bases; unmatched junction nucleotides: 3. Here the CDR3 DNA reads TGTGCCAGCAGTGAGGACAGGGTGGATCAGCCCCAGCATTTT. This codes for CASSEDRVDQPQHF.

The CDR3 is CASSPYRGTTYEQYF. The CDR3 nucleotides are TGTGCCAGCAGCCCCTACAGGGGCACCACCTACGAGCAGTACTTC. V usage is TRBV27 and J usage is TRBJ2-5; 7 nucleotides agree with TRBD1. The J call is in doubt because the DNA end fits TRBJ2-7 better. Germline V gives CDR1 MNHEY, CDR2 SMNVEV (reference sequence). CDR3 length: 15 amino acids.

There are a few counts of this clone. This chain connects TRBV9 to TRBJ2-2; 14 bases match TRBD2. There are 16 residues in the CDR3. Losses at the gene ends were 4 bases for V and 6 bases for J; bases not matched to a gene: 5. CDR1 and CDR2 (germline): SGDLS, YYNGEE. This chain's CDR3 is CASSPGTSGRPGELFF. The CDR3 nucleotides read TGTGCCAGCAGCCCTGGGACTAGCGGGAGACCCGGGGAGCTGTTTTTT.

The V gene is TRBV28, the J gene TRBJ2-2, with 12 bases matching TRBD2. V shed 3 bases, J shed 3 bases, and the junction held 5 bases outside the gene matches. CDR3 length equals 17 residues. CDR1 and CDR2 from the germline V gene are MDHEN and SYDVKM. The CDR3 DNA is TGTGCCAGCAGTTTCCCCCTAGCGGGAGGGCACACCGGGGAGCTGTTTTTT. This sequence encodes CASSFPLAGGHTGELFF.

V gene TRBV4-1 combines with J gene TRBJ1-5; tentative D call: TRBD1 (5 bases). Germline CDR1 MGHRA, CDR2 YSYEKL. The CDR3 sequence is 15 residues long. Trimming removed 0 bases at V and 2 bases at J, with 8 bases between. The DNA for the CDR3 is TGCGCCAGCAGCCAAGATGGCAGGGGCAATCAGCCCCAGCATTTT. This translates into CASSQDGRGNQPQHF.

V gene TRBV19 combines with J gene TRBJ1-3; D not certain. Germline V CDR1 and CDR2: LNHDA, SQIVND (reference sequence). The CDR3 is 12 residues long. The CDR3 is CGSRLSGNTIYF. In DNA, the CDR3 is TGTGGGAGCCGTCTCTCTGGAAACACCATATATTTT.

This clone was seen a single time. The chain carries TRBV4-2 and TRBJ2-1; no clear D gene. V lost 1 base to trimming and J lost 7 bases, with 8 bases between them. Germline V gene lookup returns CDR1 LGHNA and CDR2 YNFKEQ. The CDR3 consists of 13 residues. The CDR3 here is CASSQGPLNEQFF. CDR3 coding DNA: TGTGCCAGCAGCCAAGGCCCCTTGAATGAGCAGTTCTTC.

In its sample, this clone was seen once. This chain joins TRBV21-1 and TRBJ2-3; the table's D call of TRBD2 was not tested on the DNA. TRBV21-1 is shown as a pseudogene. CDR3 length: 16 amino acids. CDR3 DNA sequence: TGTGCCAGCAGCAAAGGGCGGGCCCCTGGCACAGATACGCAGTATTTT. It is translated as CASSKGRAPGTDTQYF.